The 21 T cell receptor beta chains listed next were all sequenced from one sample in a study of spatial heterogeneity in lung cancer. The time point denotes: blood at routine non-recurrence follow-up after resection. From the 5' RACE reads, TCRdb called clonotypes with MiXCR, one entry per CDR3 protein. The profile shows roughly 72,000 distinct CDR3 sequences, 7.5% to 10% of them singletons. This specimen consisted of PBMCs, obtained at follow-up. These receptors all come from a female donor with early-stage non-small cell lung cancer.

V usage is TRBV20-1 and J usage is TRBJ1-6; D is unclear. CDR1 is DFQATT and CDR2 is SNEGSKA in the germline V gene (reference sequence). The CDR3 is 15 amino acids. Trimming removed 6 bases at V and 1 base at J, with 13 bases between. This chain's CDR3 is CSAARGRSYNSPLHF. The CDR3 bases are TGCAGTGCCGCTCGCGGGAGGTCCTATAATTCACCCCTCCACTTT.

This clonotype was found many times. J is TRBJ2-3 and V is TRBV25-1, with TRBD2 identical over 9 bases. The CDR3 sequence is 15 residues long. Per the germline V gene, CDR1 is MGHDK and CDR2 is SYGVNS. V shed 9 bases, J shed 5 bases, and the junction held 12 bases outside the gene matches. The CDR3 protein is CARALSREGLDTQYF. Here the CDR3 DNA reads TGTGCCAGAGCCCTTTCGCGGGAGGGCCTAGATACGCAGTATTTT.

This chain connects TRBV6-1 to TRBJ2-2, with 11 positions matching TRBD1. The CDR3 is 14 amino acids. The germline CDR1 and CDR2 sequences are MNHNS and SASEGT. Trimming took 10 bases from V and 4 from J; bases not matched to a gene: 5. CDR3 nucleotides: TGTGCCACATGGGACAGGGGGGGCACCGGGGAGCTGTTTTTT. Translating gives CATWDRGGTGELFF.

V gene TRBV7-3 combines with J gene TRBJ2-6; D possibly corresponds to TRBD2 (6 bases). Germline V CDR1 and CDR2: SGHTA, FQGTGA. The CDR3 is 15 residues long. Trimming pared 2 bases from V and 2 bases from J, leaving 7 bases between. The CDR3 region has the DNA TGTGCCAGCAGCTTAGGAGGGGCTGGGGCCAACGTCCTGACTTTC. Its protein is CASSLGGAGANVLTF.

This clonotype was found many times. The chain carries TRBV12-3 or TRBV12-4 and TRBJ2-2, with TRBD2 as a possible D gene (6 bases). Trimming stripped 3 bases from V and 4 bases from J, with 21 bases between. There are 18 residues in the CDR3. CDR3 residues: CASSFPPSSASATGELFF. The CDR3 nucleotides are TGTGCCAGCAGTTTCCCGCCCTCTAGCGCGAGTGCCACCGGGGAGCTGTTTTTT.

This clonotype was counted ten times or more. The chain uses TRBV19 and TRBJ2-7; TRBD1 matches 7 bases. V shed 5 bases and J 1 base; nucleotides not matched to a gene: 5. The CDR3 contains 14 residues. The germline V gene encodes CDR1 LNHDA and CDR2 SQIVND (reference sequence). Here the CDR3 reads CASSDGTASYEQYF. The CDR3 DNA reads TGTGCCAGTAGTGACGGGACAGCTTCCTACGAGCAGTACTTC.

The chain joins TRBV6-1 to TRBJ2-7, with D perhaps matching TRBD1 (6 bases). Trimming took off 2 bases at V and 1 base at J, with 9 bases between the two ends. Per germline, CDR1 MNHNS and CDR2 SASEGT. There are 14 residues in the CDR3. The CDR3 coding sequence is TGTGCCAGCAGTGAAACACAGGGATCCTACGAGCAGTACTTC. Translation: CASSETQGSYEQYF.

This clonotype came up many times. The chain employs TRBV30 and TRBJ1-3; D remains unclear. There are 14 residues in the CDR3. V lost 2 bases to trimming and J lost 0 bases, with 8 bases between them. Germline V gives CDR1 GTSNPN, CDR2 SVGIG (reference sequence). The CDR3 loop reads CAWSRQLSGNTIYF. The CDR3 coding sequence is TGTGCCTGGAGTCGACAACTCTCTGGAAACACCATATATTTT.

This clonotype was found many times. The chain combines TRBV3-1 with TRBJ2-1; no definite D call. The CDR3 has 12 residues. Germline lookup yields CDR1 LGHDT and CDR2 YNNKEL (reference sequence). Trimming took off 2 bases at V and 7 bases at J, with 6 bases between the two ends. The CDR3 DNA reads TGTGCCAGCAGCCAAAATTTGAATGAGCAGTTCTTC. It yields the protein CASSQNLNEQFF.

The CDR3 DNA sequence: TGCAGTGCTAGAGACACTAGCACAGATACGCAGTATTTT. This gives the protein CSARDTSTDTQYF. This sequence joins TRBV20-1 and TRBJ2-3; the D is unclear. Germline CDR1 and CDR2: DFQATT and SNEGSKA (reference sequence). The CDR3 consists of 13 residues. The V end lost 0 bases, the J end lost 0 bases, and 4 bases lay between the germline ends.

The chain uses TRBV6-7 and TRBJ2-1, with 8 positions matching TRBD2. TRBV6-7 has ORF status, its function being uncertain. There are 19 residues in the CDR3. Losses at the gene ends were 4 bases for V and 0 bases for J; bases not matched to a gene: 14. CDR3 amino acids: CASSFPDSGNEVSYNEQFF. CDR3 bases: TGTGCCAGCAGTTTCCCGGATAGCGGGAACGAAGTCTCCTACAATGAGCAGTTCTTC.

This clonotype was counted at least ten times. The genes are TRBV2 and TRBJ2-1, with D possibly being TRBD1 or TRBD2 (5 bases each). V lost 3 bases and J lost 4, with 13 bases in between. Germline CDR1 reads SNHLY; CDR2 reads FYNNEI. The CDR3 sequence is 15 residues long. The CDR3 region is CASSDPGAPYNEQFF. CDR3 nucleotides: TGTGCCAGCAGTGATCCCGGGGCCCCTTACAATGAGCAGTTCTTC.

The sample holds many counts of this clonotype. The chain employs TRBV5-1 and TRBJ2-2; 9 bases line up with TRBD1. The V and J ends lost 6 bases and 6 bases, in that order; junction bases with no gene match: 6. CDR1 and CDR2 (germline): SGHRS, YFSETQ. The CDR3 has 14 amino acids. Here the CDR3 DNA reads TGCGCCAGCAAAACCGGGACAGGGCCCGGGGAGCTGTTTTTT. Its translation: CASKTGTGPGELFF.

This clonotype was seen many times. The chain has TRBV27 and TRBJ2-7; D is perhaps TRBD2 (6 bases). The CDR3 runs to 14 residues. Trimming removed 3 bases from V and 2 bases from J, with 11 bases in between. Germline lookup yields CDR1 MNHEY and CDR2 SMNVEV (reference sequence). The CDR3 region is CASSFFGEAYEQYF. The CDR3 nucleotides are TGTGCCAGCAGTTTCTTCGGGGAGGCCTACGAGCAGTACTTC.

In regard to this clonotype: A clone one base away is much larger, so this may be a read error. The conserved final phenylalanine or tryptophan is absent from the CDR3, which likely points to a read error. This sequence joins TRBV19 and TRBJ1-2; 7 nucleotides match TRBD1. The CDR3 runs 13 residues. Germline CDR1 LNHDA, CDR2 SQIVND (reference sequence). V lost 6 bases, J lost 3 bases, and 4 bases stayed unmatched. CDR3 sequence reads: CASRSGQHYGYTI. The CDR3 DNA is TGTGCCAGTAGGTCGGGACAGCACTATGGCTACACCATC.

This clonotype was seen repeatedly, ten times or more. This chain links TRBV7-2 with TRBJ1-5; D uncertain. CDR3 size: 15 residues. Germline CDR1 and CDR2: SGHTA and FQGNSA. Trimming stripped 5 bases from V and 3 bases from J, with 14 bases between. The chain's CDR3 is CASSPNRAYNQPQHF. The CDR3 coding sequence is TGTGCCAGCAGCCCCAACCGGGCCTACAATCAGCCCCAGCATTTT.

As concerns this clonotype: A much larger clone lies one base from this, so it may be a read error. The gene calls are TRBV4-1 and TRBJ1-6; no clear D gene. V lost 2 bases to trimming and J lost 9 bases, with 11 bases between them. The CDR3 runs 14 residues. The germline gives CDR1 MGHRA, CDR2 YSYEKL. The DNA for the CDR3 is TGCGCCAGCAGCCAACTTGCAATCGCTTCACCCCTCCACTTT. This codes for CASSQLAIASPLHF.

This clonotype was observed at least ten times. The CDR3 region has the DNA TGCGCCAGCAGCCTTCTATTCACAGATACGCAGTATTTT. It specifies CASSLLFTDTQYF. The chain uses TRBV5-1 and TRBJ2-3; no clear D. Between the trimmed V and J ends, which lost 4 bases and 2 bases, there was a span of 8 bases. The CDR3 sequence is 13 residues long. Germline V gene sequence: CDR1 SGHRS, CDR2 YFSETQ.

Ten or more counts support this clonotype. This chain joins TRBV4-1 and TRBJ2-5; D may be TRBD1 (6 bases). Germline CDR1 reads MGHRA; CDR2 reads YSYEKL. The CDR3 covers 15 residues. The germline V and J ends were trimmed by 4 bases and 5 bases, with 17 bases remaining between them. The CDR3 sequence: CASSRWTAVRETQYF. The CDR3 region has the DNA TGCGCCAGCAGCCGGTGGACAGCTGTAAGGGAGACCCAGTACTTC.

This clonotype was recorded at least ten times. V and J are TRBV5-4 and TRBJ2-1; 10 nucleotides line up with TRBD2. This CDR3 contains 15 residues. Losses at the gene ends were 5 bases for V and 9 bases for J; bases not matched to a gene: 11. CDR1 and CDR2 (germline): SGHNT, YYREEE (reference sequence). The DNA for the CDR3 is TGTGCCAGCAGACCGATAGCGGGAGGAGAGAGTGAGCAGTTCTTC. It codes for CASRPIAGGESEQFF.

This clonotype has a handful of counts. The chain is built from TRBV15 and TRBJ2-2, with 14 bases matching TRBD2. The CDR3 totals 19 residues. Losses at the gene ends were 7 bases for V and 0 bases for J; bases not matched to a gene: 10. The germline gives CDR1 LNHNV, CDR2 YYDKDF (reference sequence). CDR3 in amino acids: CATNLRGTSGRANTGELFF. The CDR3 coding sequence is TGTGCCACCAACCTCAGGGGGACTAGCGGGAGAGCGAACACCGGGGAGCTGTTTTTT. Filled out from reference TRBV15 and TRBJ2-2, the complete variable domain reads DAMVIQNPRYQVTQFGKPVTLSCSQTLNHNVMYWYQQKSSQAPKLLFHYYDKDFNNEADTPDNFQSRRPNTSFCFLDIRSPGLGDTAMYLCATNLRGTSGRANTGELFFGEGSRLTVL.